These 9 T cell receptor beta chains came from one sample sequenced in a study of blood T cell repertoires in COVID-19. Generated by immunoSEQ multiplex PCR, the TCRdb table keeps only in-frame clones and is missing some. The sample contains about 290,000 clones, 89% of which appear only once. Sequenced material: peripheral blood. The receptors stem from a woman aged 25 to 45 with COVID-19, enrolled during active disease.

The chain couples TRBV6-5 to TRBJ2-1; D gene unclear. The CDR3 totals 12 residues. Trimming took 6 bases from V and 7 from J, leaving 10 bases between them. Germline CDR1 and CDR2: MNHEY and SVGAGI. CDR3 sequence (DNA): TGTGCCAGCAGGGCCCTAGGTAATGAGCAGTTCTTC. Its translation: CASRALGNEQFF.

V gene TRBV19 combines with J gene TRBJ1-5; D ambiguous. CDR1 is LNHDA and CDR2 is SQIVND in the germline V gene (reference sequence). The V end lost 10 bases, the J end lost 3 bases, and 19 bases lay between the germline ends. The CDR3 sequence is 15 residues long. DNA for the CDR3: TGTGCCACCGAACCCCCGGACGGACTCAATCAGCCCCAGCATTTT. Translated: CATEPPDGLNQPQHF.

The CDR3 protein is CASESARAGNTIYF. CDR3 DNA: TGTGCCAGCGAATCCGCCCGGGCTGGAAACACCATATATTTT. V usage is TRBV25-1 and J usage is TRBJ1-3; D ambiguous. V was clipped by 8 bases and J by 2 bases, with 13 bases between them. This CDR3 region has 14 residues. Germline CDR1 is MGHDK and CDR2 is SYGVNS.

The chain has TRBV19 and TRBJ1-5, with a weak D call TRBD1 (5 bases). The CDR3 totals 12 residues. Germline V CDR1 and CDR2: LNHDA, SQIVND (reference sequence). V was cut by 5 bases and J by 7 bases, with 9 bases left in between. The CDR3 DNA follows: TGTGCCAGTAGTTCAGGGCCACAGCCCCAGCATTTT. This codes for CASSSGPQPQHF.

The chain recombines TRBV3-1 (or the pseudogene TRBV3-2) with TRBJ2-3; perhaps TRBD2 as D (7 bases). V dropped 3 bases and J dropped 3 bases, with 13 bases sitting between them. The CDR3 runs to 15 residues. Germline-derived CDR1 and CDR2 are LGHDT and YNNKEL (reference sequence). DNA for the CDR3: TGTGCCAGCAGCCAGGCCGGGGGGCGAACAGATACGCAGTATTTT. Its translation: CASSQAGGRTDTQYF.

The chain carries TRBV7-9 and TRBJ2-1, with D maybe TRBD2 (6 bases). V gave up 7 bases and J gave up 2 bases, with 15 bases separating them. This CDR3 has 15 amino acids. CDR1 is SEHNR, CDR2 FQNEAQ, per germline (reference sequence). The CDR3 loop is CASTQRAGAYNEQFF. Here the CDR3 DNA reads TGTGCCAGCACCCAGCGGGCAGGCGCCTACAATGAGCAGTTCTTC. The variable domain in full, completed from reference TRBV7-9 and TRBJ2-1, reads DTGVSQNPRHKITKRGQNVTFRCDPISEHNRLYWYRQTLGQGPEFLTYFQNEAQLEKSRLLSDRFSAERPKGSFSTLEIQRTEQGDSAMYLCASTQRAGAYNEQFFGPGTRLTVL.

The CDR3 region is CASSLGRQGTEAFF. CDR3 in DNA: TGTGCCAGCTCACTTGGTAGACAGGGCACTGAAGCTTTCTTT. V is TRBV18 and J is TRBJ1-1; 7 nucleotides line up with TRBD1. V was clipped by 4 bases and J by 4 bases; unmatched bases: 6. Per germline, CDR1 KGHSH and CDR2 LQKENI. The CDR3 is 14 amino acids.

CDR3 sequence (DNA): TGTGCCAGTAGTTCCCCCCTTACAGGGATCCCTGAAGCTTTCTTT. Translating gives CASSSPLTGIPEAFF. The J gene is TRBJ1-1, the V gene TRBV19, with D perhaps matching TRBD1 (6 bases). Germline CDR1 LNHDA, CDR2 SQIVND (reference sequence). The CDR3 has 15 residues. Trimming pared 5 bases from V and 6 bases from J, leaving 19 bases between.

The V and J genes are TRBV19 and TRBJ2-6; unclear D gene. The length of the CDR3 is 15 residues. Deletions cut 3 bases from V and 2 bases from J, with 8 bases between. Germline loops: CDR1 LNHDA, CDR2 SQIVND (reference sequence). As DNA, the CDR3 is TGTGCCAGTAGTATTACCGAGGCTGGGGCCAACGTCCTGACTTTC. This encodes CASSITEAGANVLTF.